This T cell receptor beta chain was sequenced during a study of identical twins. This clonotype was detected a few times. Its antigen is undetermined. Each CDR3 protein gets one entry after TCRdb re-called the 5' RACE reads with MiXCR. Of 500,000 or so distinct CDR3 sequences in the sample, 22% were seen once. Study-wide results and limits: The analysis was cross-sectional rather than longitudinal within donors. The study found weaker excess twin sharing in beta out-of-frame sequences.

Germline assignment: CDR1 DFQATT and CDR2 SNEGSKA (reference sequence). V lost 6 bases and J lost 4, with 12 bases in between. There are 12 residues in the CDR3. Only healthy Caucasians were included as donors. This sample also belongs to another study, concerning T cells expressing NK-cell markers. That work states: It was sorted CD3+CD56-NKG2C+, CD3+CD56+NKG2C- and CD3+CD56+NKG2C+ T cells that provided the TCR beta repertoires.

Sequencing used CD4+ T cells sorted from blood. The chain has TRBV20-1 and TRBJ1-1, with D maybe TRBD1 (5 bases). This receptor was taken from a woman under 30 in good health. CDR3 residues: CSAIRQSTEAFF. CDR3 in DNA: TGCAGTGCGATTCGACAGAGCACTGAAGCTTTCTTT.